The entry below describes one T cell receptor (beta chain). Its antigen is currently unknown. This entry is derived from a study of neoadjuvant nivolumab and ipilimumab in lung cancer. Study-wide findings and caveats: Blood richness before therapy tracked richness in tumors resected after neoadjuvant therapy. Resected tumors had greater TCR richness and clonality than uninvolved lung. From pretherapy to surgery, tumor richness and clonality rose with dual therapy.

This CDR3 has 17 residues. Trimming took 0 bases from V and 2 from J; bases not matched to a gene: 8. The germline gives CDR1 SGDLS, CDR2 YYNGEE. TCRdb's copy holds only in-frame clones and misses some; the assay was immunoSEQ multiplex PCR. Here the sample spans about 9,000 clones, under 90% being singletons. Here the sequenced sample was tumor tissue, taken after neoadjuvant nivolumab, alone or with ipilimumab, at or shortly before surgery. The V call is TRBV9, the J call TRBJ2-1; TRBD1 agrees at 7 bases. The sequence came from an adult with non-small cell lung cancer. The CDR3: CASSVAIGQGAYNEQFF. CDR3 bases: TGTGCCAGCAGCGTAGCTATAGGGCAGGGGGCCTACAATGAGCAGTTCTTC.